One and the same sample provided the 21 T cell receptor beta chains below, sequenced in a study of blood T cells in healthy people across ages. Through a sample-barcoded 5' primer and a J-beta primer mix, a second PCR was run for about 7 to 12 cycles. One entry per CDR3 protein results from TCRdb running MiXCR on the 5' RACE reads. The data contain 1,100,000 or so distinct CDR3 sequences, under 55% of them singletons. Source material: blood. The source of these receptors is a woman aged 60-75 years in good health.

CDR3 amino acids: CAQNDRGTGPSNQPQHF. Written as DNA, the CDR3 is TGTGCCCAAAACGACAGAGGGACAGGGCCTAGCAATCAGCCCCAGCATTTT. The chain has TRBV6-1 and TRBJ1-5, with 9 nucleotides matching TRBD1. The CDR3 contains 17 residues. V gave up 11 bases and J gave up 0 bases; unmatched junction bases: 14. CDR1 MNHNS and CDR2 SASEGT come from the germline V gene.

V is TRBV7-9 and J is TRBJ2-1; 8 bases agree with TRBD1. The V segment lost 4 bases and the J segment 3 bases; nucleotides outside the gene matches: 11. Looked up from germline, CDR1 is SEHNR and CDR2 is FQNEAQ (reference sequence). The length of the CDR3 is 17 residues. The CDR3 here is CASSSPPGGAHYNEQFF. CDR3 coding DNA: TGTGCCAGCAGCTCCCCCCCAGGGGGCGCCCACTACAATGAGCAGTTCTTC. The full variable domain, completed using reference TRBV7-9 and TRBJ2-1, is DTGVSQNPRHKITKRGQNVTFRCDPISEHNRLYWYRQTLGQGPEFLTYFQNEAQLEKSRLLSDRFSAERPKGSFSTLEIQRTEQGDSAMYLCASSSPPGGAHYNEQFFGPGTRLTVL.

This chain connects TRBV5-6 to TRBJ2-7; the D gene is possibly TRBD1 (6 bases). The CDR3 has 16 residues. V was cut by 4 bases and J by 3 bases, with 20 bases left in between. The germline V gene encodes CDR1 SGHDT and CDR2 YYEEEE. CDR3 residues: CASSPWGRVFLYEQYF. DNA for the CDR3: TGTGCCAGCAGCCCATGGGGGCGGGTGTTCCTCTACGAGCAGTACTTC.

J is TRBJ1-5 and V is TRBV20-1, with D uncertain. CDR3 length: 16 amino acids. Germline V CDR1 and CDR2: DFQATT, SNEGSKA (reference sequence). V lost 0 bases and J 3 bases, leaving 15 bases between the germline ends. The CDR3 nucleotides read TGCAGTGCTAGAGAAGGCGGCCCCCGACCCAATCAGCCCCAGCATTTT. Protein: CSAREGGPRPNQPQHF.

This clonotype was seen a few times. V is TRBV2 and J is TRBJ1-2, with a possible D match to TRBD1 (6 bases). Germline V CDR1 and CDR2: SNHLY, FYNNEI. The V end was cut by 8 bases, the J end by 8 bases, with 18 bases between. This CDR3 region has 13 residues. The CDR3, as DNA: TGTGCCAGCTCGACAGGCCGCGGATCCGGCTACACCTTC. Residues: CASSTGRGSGYTF.

The chain is built from TRBV12-3 or TRBV12-4 and TRBJ2-3; D unresolved. The CDR3 loop spans 12 amino acids. V shed 6 bases and J shed 7 bases, with 11 bases lying between them. CDR3 region: CASRVNGYTQYF. As DNA, the CDR3 is TGTGCCAGCAGAGTGAATGGATATACGCAGTATTTT.

Worth noting for this clonotype: A read error may be the cause here, since a much bigger clone is one base away. This chain joins TRBV9 and TRBJ2-1, with a tentative D call TRBD1 (8 bases). The CDR3 runs 16 residues. The V and J ends lost 3 bases and 8 bases respectively, with 21 bases between them. Per germline, CDR1 SGDLS and CDR2 YYNGEE. For the CDR3, the DNA is TGTGCCAGCAGCGCGCGCGGGAACAGGGGGGGGGATGAGCAGTTCTTC. This sequence encodes CASSARGNRGGDEQFF.

The chain has TRBV2 and TRBJ2-4, with 7 positions matching TRBD2. CDR1 is SNHLY and CDR2 is FYNNEI in the germline V gene. V gave up 4 bases and J gave up 2 bases; unmatched junction bases: 11. The CDR3 extends over 17 amino acids. The CDR3 sequence: CASSAIWEAGTKNIQYF. As DNA, the CDR3 is TGTGCCAGCAGTGCTATCTGGGAAGCGGGAACCAAAAACATTCAGTACTTC.

The chain carries TRBV29-1 and TRBJ1-1, with D possibly being TRBD1 (5 bases). CDR3 size: 15 residues. Trimming shortened V by 7 bases and J by 3 bases, and 21 bases separated the two germline ends. Germline V CDR1 and CDR2: SQVTM, ANQGSEA. In nucleotides, the CDR3 is TGCAGCGCTATGACAGCGACGGGCTATGACACTGAAGCTTTCTTT. It yields the protein CSAMTATGYDTEAFF.

V and J are TRBV5-1 and TRBJ2-5, with D possibly matching TRBD2 (6 bases). The germline V and J ends were trimmed by 3 bases and 7 bases, with 13 bases remaining between them. Germline loops: CDR1 SGHRS, CDR2 YFSETQ. The CDR3 contains 13 residues. The CDR3 coding sequence is TGCGCCAGCAGCTCCGGGACTGAAGGGACCCAGTACTTC. It encodes CASSSGTEGTQYF.

The chain combines TRBV11-1 with TRBJ2-2; D is ambiguous. There are 14 residues in the CDR3. Per germline, CDR1 SGHAT and CDR2 FQDESV (reference sequence). V dropped 5 bases and J dropped 7 bases, with 14 bases sitting between them. CDR3 amino acids: CASSPKFSGGELFF. The DNA of the CDR3 is TGTGCCAGCAGCCCCAAATTTTCGGGCGGGGAGCTGTTTTTT.

The J gene is TRBJ2-7, the V gene TRBV6-5; 10 positions match TRBD2. This CDR3 has 14 residues. V shed 6 bases, J shed 4 bases, and the junction held 6 bases outside the gene matches. CDR1 and CDR2 from the germline V gene are MNHEY and SVGAGI. As DNA, the CDR3 is TGTGCCAGCAGAAGAGGACTAGCGGCATACGAGCAGTACTTC. Translation gives CASRRGLAAYEQYF.

On this clonotype itself: Germline is not matched at one junction end, which may reflect a read error. The chain couples TRBV5-1 to TRBJ2-1; D not resolved. The CDR3 sequence is 13 residues long. Germline assignment: CDR1 SGHRS and CDR2 YFSETQ. DNA of the CDR3: TGCGCCAGCAGCCCCGCCTCCTACAGTGAGCAGTTCTTC. This encodes CASSPASYSEQFF.

This clonotype was counted at least ten times. The chain carries TRBV3-1 and TRBJ2-5; D gene ambiguous. The V end lost 3 bases, the J end lost 7 bases, and 6 bases lay between the germline ends. Germline assignment: CDR1 LGHDT and CDR2 YNNKEL (reference sequence). This CDR3 is 11 amino acids long. The CDR3 bases are TGTGCCAGCAGCCATGGACGGACCCAGTACTTC. It is translated as CASSHGRTQYF.

This clonotype showed up just a few times. The chain uses TRBV14 and TRBJ2-1; 11 bases map to TRBD2. With 6 bases clipped from V and 7 bases from J, the junction kept 5 bases outside the gene matches. This CDR3 region has 14 residues. Germline V gene sequence: CDR1 SGHDN, CDR2 FVKESK. CDR3 sequence reads: CASRPSGRTNEQFF. CDR3 nucleotide sequence: TGTGCCAGCAGGCCTAGCGGGAGGACGAATGAGCAGTTCTTC.

CDR3 sequence (DNA): TGCAGCATGAGGAGACAGGACTCCTACGAGCAGTACTTC. This encodes CSMRRQDSYEQYF. The chain employs TRBV29-1 and TRBJ2-7, with TRBD1 as a possible D gene (6 bases). This CDR3 is 13 amino acids long. V was shortened by 8 bases and J by 0 bases, with 14 bases between the two germline ends. Germline CDR1 is SQVTM and CDR2 is ANQGSEA.

The rearrangement uses TRBV7-3 and TRBJ2-2; D gene uncertain. V was clipped by 5 bases and J by 3 bases, with 4 bases between them. Germline V CDR1 and CDR2: SGHTA, FQGTGA. This CDR3 comprises 12 residues. The CDR3 nucleotides read TGTGCCAGCAGCATTTACACCGGGGAGCTGTTTTTT. It specifies CASSIYTGELFF.

This clonotype was counted between two and nine times. The V call is TRBV20-1, the J call TRBJ2-4, with no clear D. In germline, CDR1 is DFQATT, CDR2 SNEGSKA (reference sequence). The length of the CDR3 is 14 residues. Trimming pared 3 bases from V and 0 bases from J, leaving 9 bases between. For the CDR3, the DNA is TGCAGTGCTAGCTCCCAGCTAGCCAAAAACATTCAGTACTTC. Translation gives CSASSQLAKNIQYF.

As regards this clonotype: A much larger clone is a single base away; this may be a read error. The V gene is TRBV29-1, the J gene TRBJ2-4; 12 bases are a match to TRBD2. Matching the DNA end better, TRBJ2-7 makes the J call doubtful. CDR1 is SQVTM and CDR2 is ANQGSEA in the germline V gene. The CDR3 extends over 13 amino acids. In nucleotides, the CDR3 is TGCAGCGTTAGGACTAGCGGGATCGACGAGCAGTACTTC. Amino acids: CSVRTSGIDEQYF.

V usage is TRBV25-1 and J usage is TRBJ2-5; D is uncertain. The V gene lost 2 bases and the J gene lost 4 bases, with 11 bases spanning the gap. Looked up from germline, CDR1 is MGHDK and CDR2 is SYGVNS. The CDR3 covers 14 residues. As DNA, the CDR3 is TGTGCCAGCAGTGAAGTCGGTGGGTCAGAGACCCAGTACTTC. This encodes CASSEVGGSETQYF.

This chain connects TRBV5-1 to TRBJ2-5, with TRBD2 matching 8 bases. The assigned J gene may be wrong: the sequence end matches TRBJ2-7 better. The CDR3 is 15 residues long. The germline CDR1 and CDR2 sequences are SGHRS and YFSETQ. The CDR3 protein is CASSFGRAGVYEQYF. The CDR3 nucleotides are TGCGCCAGCAGCTTTGGCCGAGCGGGAGTTTACGAGCAGTACTTC.